At least ten counts were recorded for the clone carrying this T cell receptor (beta chain). Its antigen is not known. This sample was included in a study of T cells in Graves' hyperthyroidism and ophthalmopathy. The CDR3 contains 15 residues. V gave up 3 bases and J gave up 7 bases, with 15 bases separating them. The source material, RNA transcripts, was used to amplify TCR beta CDR3 regions. HTBI primers were used for first-round RT-PCR of the TCR CDR3. TCRdb re-called the multiplex PCR reads through MiXCR, storing one row per CDR3 protein. The profile covers some 690,000 distinct CDR3 sequences, with 15% to 20% appearing a single time and around 15% taken by the ten largest. Study findings and constraints: Blood shared most expanded thyroid clonotypes above 0.001. A model of 13 V-J features distinguished ophthalmopathy from stable hyperthyroidism.

The TCR sequence derives from a man aged 50 to 59 with Graves' hyperthyroidism. The V and J genes are TRBV12-3 or TRBV12-4 and TRBJ2-2; maybe TRBD2 (6 bases). The specimen was blood. CDR3 in DNA: TGTGCCAGCAGTTTTGGAGGGAGTAGGGGCGGGGAGCTGTTTTTT. Translated: CASSFGGSRGGELFF.